Described below is a single TCR beta chain sequence and its context. Germline-derived CDR1 and CDR2 are SQVTM and ANQGSEA. CDR3 length: 15 residues. Trimming took 3 bases from V and 0 from J, leaving 12 bases between them. The sample originates from a study of blood T cell repertoires in COVID-19. Assay: immunoSEQ multiplex PCR; the TCRdb copy retains only in-frame clones and omits some. The sample yields roughly 150,000 clones, about nine tenths seen once. The specimen was PBMCs or T cells enriched from blood (not recorded which). The receptor was derived from a man between 45 and 60 years old who had recovered from COVID-19. The gene calls are TRBV29-1 and TRBJ2-1; the D gene is possibly TRBD1 (6 bases). The CDR3, as DNA: TGCAGCGTTGAGAAAAGACAGGCCTCCTACAATGAGCAGTTCTTC. Its translation: CSVEKRQASYNEQFF.